The present TCR beta chain was sequenced within a study of regulatory dendritic cells for organ transplantation. About the research overall: Monocytes received vitamin D3 on days 0 and 4, IL-10 on day 4. Day 6 dendritic cell cultures were stimulated with LPS.

CDR1 is SSHAT and CDR2 is FNYEAQ in the germline V gene (reference sequence). The CDR3 length is 16 residues. Clones were read by immunoSEQ multiplex PCR, and TCRdb kept only the in-frame ones, dropping some. The table includes approximately 10,000 clones, around nine tenths detected once. Sorted T cells were CFSE-labeled and cultured around 5 days with allogeneic regulatory or mature dendritic cells at 1:10. Regarding this clone: Its target is not known. Its ends do not fully match the called genes, so a read error is possible.

The specimen sequenced was naive CD8+ T cells from blood cultured with dendritic cells. Subset noted: CD45RA+ naive T cells. This sequence joins TRBV7-7 and TRBJ2-1, with 9 bases identical to TRBD2. The clonotype was recovered from a human donor in good health. The DNA for the CDR3 is TGTGCTAGCAGCTTAGCGCCTAGCGGGGTTAACAATGAGCAGTTCTTC. Residues: CASSLAPSGVNNEQFF.